A single TCR beta chain is shown here with its context. The CDR3 totals 12 residues. Per the germline V gene, CDR1 is SGHRS and CDR2 is YFSETQ. V lost 7 bases and J lost 7, with 11 bases in between. This entry comes from a study of blood T cell repertoires in COVID-19. Study context: PBMCs, B-cell-depleted T cells, or T cells provided the cDNA or gDNA that made up the material.

Data came from immunoSEQ multiplex PCR; TCRdb stores just in-frame clones and leaves some out. The sample shows about 360,000 clones, approximately 86% of them seen only once. Input material: peripheral blood. This TCR was sampled from a human donor in a cohort sampled during active COVID-19. J is TRBJ1-4 and V is TRBV5-1, with a possible D match to TRBD1 (5 bases). The CDR3 DNA follows: TGCGCCAGCCGGGACTCGAGTGAAAAACTGTTTTTT. Translated: CASRDSSEKLFF. Full variable domain (missing parts from reference TRBV5-1 and TRBJ1-4): KAGVTQTPRYLIKTRGQQVTLSCSPISGHRSVSWYQQTPGQGLQFLFEYFSETQRNKGNFPGRFSGRQFSNSRSEMNVSTLELGDSALYLCASRDSSEKLFFGSGTQLSVL.